The 11 T cell receptor beta chains listed next were all sequenced from one sample in a study of T cells in Graves' hyperthyroidism and ophthalmopathy. Amplification of TCR beta CDR3 regions used RNA as the template. The TCR CDR3 was amplified in a first-round RT-PCR using the HTBI primer set. From the multiplex PCR reads, TCRdb called clonotypes with MiXCR, one entry per CDR3 protein. Of approximately 100,000 distinct CDR3 sequences in the sample, 47% were seen once. The sample consisted of blood. All receptors derive from a man aged 35 to 55 with Graves' hyperthyroidism.

This clonotype occurred many times. The chain uses TRBV14 and TRBJ2-1; weak D call: TRBD2 (5 bases). Germline V gives CDR1 SGHDN, CDR2 FVKESK. This CDR3 has 13 amino acids. Trimming cost V 2 bases and J 5 bases, with 7 bases left between them. Here the CDR3 DNA reads TGTGCCAGCAGCCAAACTAGAAACAATGAGCAGTTCTTC. Translation: CASSQTRNNEQFF.

This clonotype was recorded at least ten times. The chain has TRBV9 and TRBJ2-7, with 12 nucleotides matching TRBD1. The ends lost 4 bases at V and 2 bases at J; junction bases unmatched: 4. The CDR3 runs 15 residues. Germline CDR1 is SGDLS and CDR2 is YYNGEE. The CDR3 loop reads CASSPGTGGPYEQYF. The CDR3 DNA is TGTGCCAGCAGCCCCGGGACAGGGGGCCCCTACGAGCAGTACTTC.

V and J are TRBV11-2 and TRBJ2-4; 9 positions match TRBD1. CDR1 and CDR2 (germline): SGHAT, FQNNGV. This CDR3 spans 14 amino acids. The junction had 9 bases not matched to a gene; V was cut back by 6 bases and J by 9 bases. The CDR3: CASSSAGTGTIQYF. CDR3 bases: TGTGCCAGCAGTTCGGCCGGGACAGGGACCATTCAGTACTTC. The whole variable domain, remainder taken from reference TRBV11-2 and TRBJ2-4, is EAGVAQSPRYKIIEKRQSVAFWCNPISGHATLYWYQQILGQGPKLLIQFQNNGVVDDSQLPKDRFSAERLKGVDSTLKIQPAKLEDSAVYLCASSSAGTGTIQYFGAGTRLSVL.

Details on this clonotype: This clone may be a read error of a much larger clone one base away. V is TRBV27 and J is TRBJ2-7; the match to TRBD2 covers 7 bases. The length of the CDR3 is 14 residues. Germline values: CDR1 MNHEY, CDR2 SMNVEV (reference sequence). Written as DNA, the CDR3 is TGTGCCAGCAGTTTAGTGGGCAGGGACTACAAGCAGTACTTC. This gives the protein CASSLVGRDYKQYF.

In its sample, this clonotype was seen many times. The chain couples TRBV20-1 to TRBJ2-5; 8 nucleotides line up with TRBD2. CDR3 length: 16 amino acids. Trimming cost V 0 bases and J 7 bases; bases outside gene matches: 13. In germline, CDR1 is DFQATT, CDR2 SNEGSKA (reference sequence). CDR3 in DNA: TGCAGTGCTAGAGATCTGACTAGCGATACCCTTTGGACCCAGTACTTC. Its protein product is CSARDLTSDTLWTQYF.

Note on this clonotype: This may be a read error, as it is one base from a much larger clone. The genes are TRBV6-5 and TRBJ2-3; the match to TRBD2 covers 8 bases. CDR1 and CDR2 (germline): MNHEY, SVGAGI. The V and J ends lost 8 bases and 0 bases, in that order; junction bases with no gene match: 10. This CDR3 region has 16 residues. The DNA of the CDR3 is TGTGCCAGCGCATCTAGCGGGCTTACTAGCACAGATACGCAGTATTTT. This gives the protein CASASSGLTSTDTQYF.

The V call is TRBV19, the J call TRBJ2-5; 7 bases are a match to TRBD2. The CDR3 runs to 14 residues. J gave up 5 bases and V 2 bases, and 5 bases lay outside the gene matches. Looked up from germline, CDR1 is LNHDA and CDR2 is SQIVND (reference sequence). CDR3 sequence reads: CASSISGASETQYF. The CDR3 DNA follows: TGTGCCAGTAGTATAAGCGGGGCGTCGGAGACCCAGTACTTC.

DNA of the CDR3: TGTGCCAGCAGCTGGACTAGCGGGGGGCACACCTTC. This translates into CASSWTSGGHTF. The chain couples TRBV12-3 or TRBV12-4 to TRBJ1-2; possible D gene TRBD1, 6 bases. The CDR3 sequence is 12 residues long. Between the trimmed V and J ends, which lost 6 bases and 12 bases, there was a span of 17 bases.

The chain uses TRBV12-3 or TRBV12-4 and TRBJ1-1; 9 bases are a match to TRBD1. Trimming took 6 bases from V and 4 from J; bases not matched to a gene: 6. This CDR3 has 14 residues. CDR3 region: CASRGGQGGTEAFF. The DNA of the CDR3 is TGTGCCAGCAGAGGGGGACAGGGCGGCACTGAAGCTTTCTTT.

This clonotype was detected many times. CDR3 sequence reads: CASSQTAYGYTF. The CDR3 DNA reads as TGTGCCAGCAGTCAGACAGCCTATGGCTACACCTTC. This chain links TRBV12-3 or TRBV12-4 with TRBJ1-2; weak D call: TRBD1 (5 bases). Trimming took off 5 bases at V and 4 bases at J, with 8 bases between the two ends. There are 12 residues in the CDR3.

This clonotype was detected only a few times. The V gene is TRBV9, the J gene TRBJ2-7; 7 positions match TRBD2. The germline gives CDR1 SGDLS, CDR2 YYNGEE. The CDR3 sequence is 15 residues long. The V segment lost 3 bases and the J segment 8 bases; nucleotides outside the gene matches: 14. This CDR3 reads CASSGGGDGGGQQYF. The CDR3 nucleotides are TGTGCCAGCAGCGGGGGGGGGGATGGGGGTGGCCAGCAGTACTTC.